This T cell receptor (beta chain) was identified in a study of OX40 agonist ivuxolimab in advanced cancers. Study-level background: The costimulatory receptor OX40 (CD134) was targeted by ivuxolimab, a fully human IgG2 agonistic monoclonal antibody. The purpose of peripheral TCRbeta sequencing was to test whether ivuxolimab changed TCR sequence diversity and led to clonal T-cell expansion. The paper covers the monotherapy dose-escalation part of the phase I ivuxolimab trial, which included N ≈ 50 patients. In the dose-escalation cohort, 82.7% of patients were male, and the mean age was approximately 55 years, with a range of roughly 20 to 79. Prior anti-PD-1, anti-PD-L1 or anti-CTLA-4 therapy was permitted, and checkpoint inhibitors had been received by less than 45% of dose-escalation patients. Partial responses occurred in three dose-escalation patients, of whom one had hepatocellular carcinoma and two had cutaneous melanoma. Intravenous ivuxolimab was administered to patients every 2 weeks at six dose levels: 0.01, 0.1, 0.3, 1.5, 3 and 10 mg/kg. Among the 50 to 55 dose-escalation patients, some 20 had hepatocellular carcinoma, 15 or so melanoma, 9 renal cell carcinoma and 9 head and neck cancer.

As for this clone: Its antigen is unknown. No base qualities exist here, and no much larger clone lies one base off it.

Genomic DNA was isolated from the sorted cells so that the TCRbeta CDR3 region could be sequenced. The immunoSEQ Assay was used for sequencing of TCRbeta CDR3 regions. Held by TCRdb, this immuneACCESS table contains in-frame sequences only and omits some clones. Under half of the omission traces to an unresolved V gene where checked; the cause of the rest is unknown. The table for this sample lists about 67,000 clones; over 80% of them were counted only once. The ten largest clones take up about 3.9% of the sample. V is cut by 2 bases and J by 2 bases, and the space between the germline ends is 9 bases. For CDR1 and CDR2, the germline V gene lists MDHEN and SYDVKM. The CDR3 goes from the cysteine to the phenylalanine over 14 residues. The kept DNA is CDR3 alone, 42 bases in frame from the first base. Findings and caveats that apply to the study as a whole: After ivuxolimab, expanded clones were on average more numerous among CD8+ T cells than among CD4+ T cells. Clonal expansion of both CD4+ and CD8+ blood T cells was observed from baseline to week 6 at doses 0.1 to 3.0 mg/kg. Antigen specificity was not determined for the clonally expanded peripheral T cells. Low levels of normalized T-cell clonal expansion were also seen in some patients who did not respond. Partial responders in the 0.1-3.0 mg/kg groups had among the lowest normalized peripheral clonal expansion, especially among CD8+ T cells.

Patients with autoimmune disease history or receiving systemic immunosuppression were excluded from the trial. Peripheral blood for TCR sequencing was collected from all dose cohorts at baseline, on cycle 4 day 1, and on cycle 7 day 1. Samples were obtained from an open-label, multicenter, first-in-human phase I dose-escalation trial of ivuxolimab. The trial enrolled adults with locally advanced or metastatic head and neck squamous cell, hepatocellular, melanoma or renal cell carcinoma. Before TCR sequencing, CD4+ and CD8+ T cells were separately sorted from peripheral blood. This sample comprised CD4+ or CD8+ T cells sorted from blood, obtained in a trial of the OX40 agonist ivuxolimab. This clonotype was sampled from an adult with an advanced solid tumor such as melanoma, head and neck, liver or kidney cancer. The sequence links TRBV28 to TRBJ1-2; the D gene assignment is ambiguous. The bases read TGTGCCAGCAGTTTAACTATAGGGAACTATGGCTACACCTTC. Its coded protein is CASSLTIGNYGYTF.